This T cell receptor (beta chain) was found in a study of cytomegalovirus exposure and HLA in healthy donors. The CDR3 has 16 residues. Trimming left V 4 bases short and J 7 bases short, with 21 bases between. From germline, CDR1 is SGDLS and CDR2 YYNGEE. A word on this clone: The antigen remains unidentified.

PCR involved 60 Vbeta and 13 Jbeta primers. Assay: immunoSEQ multiplex PCR; the TCRdb copy retains only in-frame clones and omits some. The profile shows approximately 240,000 clones, approximately 90% of them singletons. Findings and limits, study-wide: Some 150 TCR beta chains were listed as cytomegalovirus-associated.

V and J are TRBV9 and TRBJ2-1, with D possibly being TRBD2 (6 bases). The TCR sequence derives from a woman aged 18-30 years in good health and CMV-seronegative. The sample was PBMCs. CDR3 in amino acids: CASSFRGGPPGNEQFF. CDR3 bases: TGTGCCAGCAGCTTCCGGGGAGGTCCGCCGGGTAATGAGCAGTTCTTC.